One and the same sample provided the 29 T cell receptor beta chains below, sequenced in a study of long-term antiretroviral therapy in people with HIV. With survey level as its setting, the immunoSEQ assay was v3.0. Repertoires were generated with immunoSEQ multiplex PCR, while TCRdb's copy carries only in-frame clones and drops some. Of roughly 29,000 clones listed, over 90% are singletons. The source was unsorted PBMCs, collected around 6 years after starting antiretroviral therapy. These receptors all stem from a man aged 25 to 40 with HIV.

The V call is TRBV19, the J call TRBJ1-5; D unresolved. V shed 4 bases and J shed 2 bases, with 9 bases lying between them. The CDR3 sequence is 14 residues long. CDR1 and CDR2 (germline): LNHDA, SQIVND (reference sequence). The CDR3 DNA reads as TGTGCCAGTAGTACCTACACCGGCAATCAGCCCCAGCATTTT. Protein product: CASSTYTGNQPQHF. Variable domain in full (rest from reference TRBV19 and TRBJ1-5): DGGITQSPKYLFRKEGQNVTLSCEQNLNHDAMYWYRQDPGQGLRLIYYSQIVNDFQKGDIAEGYSVSREKKESFPLTVTSAQKNPTAFYLCASSTYTGNQPQHFGDGTRLSIL.

The chain is built from TRBV5-4 and TRBJ1-2, with TRBD1 matching over 9 bases. The CDR3 runs to 14 residues. Germline V CDR1 and CDR2: SGHNT, YYREEE (reference sequence). With V trimmed by 5 bases and J by 2 bases, 4 bases remained unmatched. CDR3 sequence (DNA): TGTGCCAGCAGGTCGGGACAGGGCAACTATGGCTACACCTTC. The encoded protein is CASRSGQGNYGYTF.

V usage is TRBV29-1 and J usage is TRBJ2-7; the match to TRBD1 covers 7 bases. Germline CDR1 and CDR2: SQVTM and ANQGSEA. The CDR3 contains 14 residues. J was trimmed by 0 bases and V by 5 bases; bases with no gene match: 7. The CDR3 sequence is CSVFRTGDSYEQYF. CDR3 nucleotide sequence: TGCAGCGTTTTTCGGACAGGTGACTCCTACGAGCAGTACTTC.

V gene TRBV15 combines with J gene TRBJ1-5; perhaps TRBD1 as D (6 bases). Trimming cost V 5 bases and J 6 bases, with 14 bases left between them. The CDR3 has 14 residues. CDR1 and CDR2 from the germline V gene are LNHNV and YYDKDF (reference sequence). The CDR3 DNA reads as TGTGCCACCAGCCTTCGAGGGGGGCCTCAGCCCCAGCATTTT. Protein: CATSLRGGPQPQHF.

In DNA, the CDR3 is TGTGCCAGCAGTTTATGGTTCAGGGACTCCTACGAGCAGTACTTC. Translation gives CASSLWFRDSYEQYF. The genes are TRBV28 and TRBJ2-7; a possible D gene is TRBD1 (5 bases). Deletions cut 0 bases from V and 0 bases from J, with 9 bases between. The CDR3 runs to 15 residues. Germline CDR1 is MDHEN and CDR2 is SYDVKM.

As to this clone: An end of the junction differs from the germline gene, which may be a read error. This sequence joins TRBV7-9 and TRBJ2-5; D uncertain. CDR3 length: 13 residues. The V gene's germline CDR1 is SEHNR and CDR2 FQNEAQ (reference sequence). CDR3 protein: CASSHFDPATLYF. CDR3 in DNA: TGTGCCAGCAGCCATTTTGACCCCGCCACCCTGTACTTC.

This chain joins TRBV9 and TRBJ2-5; possible D gene TRBD2, 5 bases. With 3 bases removed from V and 0 bases from J, the gap between germline ends came to 9 bases. CDR1 is SGDLS, CDR2 YYNGEE, per germline. The CDR3 has 14 residues. CDR3 coding DNA: TGTGCCAGCAGCGCGGGAAGGTACCAAGAGACCCAGTACTTC. Protein product: CASSAGRYQETQYF.

V is TRBV6-5 and J is TRBJ2-5; 7 bases line up with TRBD2. CDR1 and CDR2 from the germline V gene are MNHEY and SVGAGI. The CDR3 has 15 amino acids. The J segment lost 3 bases and the V segment lost 6 bases, leaving 10 bases of the junction unmatched. As DNA, the CDR3 is TGTGCCAGCAGGCTAACTAGCGTGGGGGAAGAGACCCAGTACTTC. Its protein product is CASRLTSVGEETQYF.

The chain has TRBV2 and TRBJ2-7; TRBD1 matches at 11 bases. The CDR3 is 14 residues long. Germline V lookup: CDR1 SNHLY, CDR2 FYNNEI. With 6 bases clipped from V and 2 bases from J, the junction kept 3 bases outside the gene matches. The CDR3 DNA is TGTGCCAGCAGGGGGACAGGGGGTACCTACGAGCAGTACTTC. This codes for CASRGTGGTYEQYF.

The chain uses TRBV5-4 and TRBJ1-3, with 7 bases lining up with TRBD1. Germline loops: CDR1 SGHNT, CDR2 YYREEE (reference sequence). This CDR3 is built from 15 residues. V lost 4 bases to trimming and J lost 2 bases; unmatched junction nucleotides: 6. CDR3 amino acids: CASSRNQGAGNTIYF. The CDR3 DNA is TGTGCCAGCAGCCGGAACCAGGGGGCTGGAAACACCATATATTTT.

The chain couples TRBV14 to TRBJ2-1; the D gene is possibly TRBD2 (6 bases). Trimming shortened V by 1 base and J by 8 bases, and 15 bases separated the two germline ends. The CDR3 sequence is 15 residues long. Germline assignment: CDR1 SGHDN and CDR2 FVKESK. CDR3 residues: CASSQGWASADEQFF. The CDR3 DNA is TGTGCCAGCAGCCAAGGTTGGGCTAGCGCGGATGAGCAGTTCTTC.

The chain carries TRBV7-8 and TRBJ1-1; TRBD1 matches 9 bases. Trimming removed 5 bases from V and 4 bases from J; junction bases left unmatched: 8. CDR3 length equals 15 residues. Germline lookup yields CDR1 SGHVS and CDR2 FQNEAQ. The chain's CDR3 is CASSPRTGVFTEAFF. CDR3 DNA sequence: TGTGCCAGCAGCCCCCGGACAGGGGTATTCACTGAAGCTTTCTTT.

This chain joins TRBV7-3 and TRBJ2-3; 9 bases agree with TRBD2. The CDR3 runs 15 residues. Trimming cost V 2 bases and J 5 bases; bases outside gene matches: 5. Germline V gene lookup returns CDR1 SGHTA and CDR2 FQGTGA. CDR3 sequence reads: CASSLAGGPGDTQYF. The CDR3 DNA reads TGTGCCAGCAGCTTAGCGGGGGGGCCGGGAGATACGCAGTATTTT.

V gene TRBV7-9 combines with J gene TRBJ2-7; no reliable D call. The CDR3 loop spans 14 amino acids. Trimming pared 4 bases from V and 0 bases from J, leaving 10 bases between. CDR1 and CDR2 from the germline V gene are SEHNR and FQNEAQ (reference sequence). The CDR3 protein is CASSSPGISYEQYF. The CDR3 DNA sequence: TGTGCCAGCAGCTCGCCCGGAATCTCCTACGAGCAGTACTTC.

The genes are TRBV5-5 and TRBJ2-7, with a possible D match to TRBD1 (5 bases). The germline V gene has CDR1 SGHKS and CDR2 YYEKEE (reference sequence). Trimming shortened V by 4 bases and J by 6 bases, and 23 bases separated the two germline ends. The CDR3 covers 16 residues. The CDR3 here is CASSQGSLDQDGEQYF. CDR3 nucleotides: TGTGCCAGCAGCCAGGGCTCCTTAGACCAGGACGGCGAGCAGTACTTC.

This chain connects TRBV2 to TRBJ1-4, with D perhaps matching TRBD1 (5 bases). The CDR3 is made up of 15 amino acids. V gave up 7 bases and J gave up 8 bases, with 20 bases separating them. Germline CDR1 is SNHLY and CDR2 is FYNNEI. The CDR3 spells CASTRAEGTGEKLFF. The CDR3 DNA reads as TGTGCCAGCACCCGGGCCGAGGGGACGGGCGAAAAACTGTTTTTT.

This sequence joins TRBV5-1 and TRBJ2-1; D perhaps matches TRBD1 (6 bases). V was shortened by 0 bases and J by 1 base, with 8 bases between the two germline ends. The CDR3 spans 15 residues. The germline CDR1 and CDR2 sequences are SGHRS and YFSETQ. The CDR3 region is CASSLGTVSYNEQFF. The CDR3 DNA reads as TGCGCCAGCAGCTTGGGGACAGTTTCCTACAATGAGCAGTTCTTC.

The CDR3 sequence: CASSPAALYTDTQYF. As DNA, the CDR3 is TGCGCCAGCAGCCCAGCAGCCCTTTACACAGATACGCAGTATTTT. V and J are TRBV5-1 and TRBJ2-3; D is ambiguous. This CDR3 comprises 15 residues. Germline values: CDR1 SGHRS, CDR2 YFSETQ. Trimming removed 4 bases from V and 2 bases from J, with 14 bases in between.

This clone was found a few times. The chain uses TRBV7-9 and TRBJ1-1; D is unclear. V lost 5 bases, J lost 1 base, and 11 bases lay in between. Germline lookup yields CDR1 SEHNR and CDR2 FQNEAQ (reference sequence). This CDR3 has 14 residues. CDR3 amino acids: CASSPANRNTEAFF. The DNA of the CDR3 is TGTGCCAGCAGCCCCGCTAACAGGAACACTGAAGCTTTCTTT.

The chain has TRBV5-1 and TRBJ1-4, with no clear D. Germline CDR1 and CDR2: SGHRS and YFSETQ. The CDR3 loop spans 15 amino acids. Trimming cost V 4 bases and J 6 bases, with 16 bases left between them. As DNA, the CDR3 is TGCGCCAGCAGCCGGCGACGGACGGTCGATGAAAAACTGTTTTTT. It codes for CASSRRRTVDEKLFF.

This clone was found once. The chain carries TRBV4-2 and TRBJ2-7, with TRBD2 identical over 11 bases. CDR3 length: 15 amino acids. Germline V lookup: CDR1 LGHNA, CDR2 YNFKEQ. J lost 5 bases, V lost 1 base, and 4 bases had no gene match. DNA for the CDR3: TGTGCCAGCAGCCAAGGTAGCGGGAGGGCCAACGAGCAGTACTTC. Translation gives CASSQGSGRANEQYF.

The CDR3 spells CASTGTSGRGTEQFF. The CDR3 nucleotides are TGTGCCAGCACCGGGACTAGCGGGAGGGGGACTGAGCAGTTCTTC. The chain links TRBV28 to TRBJ2-1; 16 bases fit TRBD2. Germline V lookup: CDR1 MDHEN, CDR2 SYDVKM. J was trimmed by 9 bases and V by 7 bases; bases with no gene match: 6. CDR3 length equals 15 residues.

The sample holds one count of this clone. A junction boundary mismatches the germline segment, possibly from a read error. The rearrangement joins TRBV7-7 to TRBJ2-7; D might be TRBD2 (6 bases). This CDR3 is 12 amino acids long. The germline V gene has CDR1 SSHAT and CDR2 FNYEAQ (reference sequence). The CDR3, as DNA: TGTGCTAGCAGCTCCGGGGGAAGCGAGCAGTACTTC. This encodes CASSSGGSEQYF.

The CDR3 coding sequence is TGTGCCACCAGCTCAGAACCGGGACAGGCTAATGAAAAACTGTTTTTT. Translating gives CATSSEPGQANEKLFF. V and J are TRBV15 and TRBJ1-4; 8 nucleotides match TRBD1. The CDR3 runs to 16 residues. Germline CDR1 reads LNHNV; CDR2 reads YYDKDF (reference sequence). V shed 5 bases, J shed 3 bases, and the junction held 8 bases outside the gene matches.

V is TRBV4-2 and J is TRBJ2-2, with D uncertain. Trimming left V 2 bases short and J 3 bases short, with 10 bases between. This CDR3 comprises 15 residues. Germline V gives CDR1 LGHNA, CDR2 YNFKEQ. DNA of the CDR3: TGTGCCAGCAGCCAAAGTAACGCGTACACCGGGGAGCTGTTTTTT. Encoded protein: CASSQSNAYTGELFF.

In DNA form, the CDR3 reads TGTGCCAGCAGCTTACCAGGAACGTACTCTGGGGCCAACGTCCTGACTTTC. As protein: CASSLPGTYSGANVLTF. The V call is TRBV7-6, the J call TRBJ2-6; no clear D. Per the germline V gene, CDR1 is SGHVS and CDR2 is FNYEAQ. The V and J ends lost 2 bases and 0 bases respectively, with 11 bases between them. This CDR3 region has 17 residues.

The gene calls are TRBV4-1 and TRBJ2-1; 13 nucleotides align to TRBD2. With V trimmed by 2 bases and J by 4 bases, 5 bases remained unmatched. CDR3 length equals 17 residues. Germline V gene lookup returns CDR1 MGHRA and CDR2 YSYEKL. CDR3 sequence (DNA): TGCGCCAGCAGCCAAACTAGCGGGGGGGCCTCGTACAATGAGCAGTTCTTC. Amino acid sequence: CASSQTSGGASYNEQFF.

The chain employs TRBV14 and TRBJ2-1, with D possibly matching TRBD1 (5 bases). The V gene lost 1 base and the J gene lost 0 bases, with 7 bases spanning the gap. The CDR3 has 15 amino acids. The germline V gene has CDR1 SGHDN and CDR2 FVKESK. The CDR3 DNA reads as TGTGCCAGCAGCCAAGGACAGAGCTCCTACAATGAGCAGTTCTTC. Translated: CASSQGQSSYNEQFF.

The CDR3 coding sequence is TGTGCCAGCAGGACTCTTGGGACAGGGGAGGAGACCCAGTACTTC. This sequence encodes CASRTLGTGEETQYF. This sequence joins TRBV6-1 and TRBJ2-5; 10 bases line up with TRBD1. Germline trimming cut 6 bases from V and 5 bases from J; bases unmatched to any gene: 9. The CDR3 spans 15 residues. Germline V gene lookup returns CDR1 MNHNS and CDR2 SASEGT.